This TCR beta chain comes out of a study of cytomegalovirus exposure and HLA in healthy donors. This clone was detected only a few times. PCR was performed using 60 Vbeta and 13 Jbeta primers. The protocol was immunoSEQ multiplex PCR, while the TCRdb copy is restricted to in-frame clones and leaves out a portion. The table has some 110,000 clones, around 80% seen once. The V gene's germline CDR1 is SGDLS and CDR2 YYNGEE. The V end was cut by 0 bases, the J end by 4 bases, with 13 bases between. There are 15 residues in the CDR3. Material: PBMCs. The chain joins TRBV9 to TRBJ2-5, with D perhaps TRBD1 (5 bases). The TCR comes from a woman in her thirties or forties in good health and CMV-seronegative. The CDR3 is CASSVATDFRETQYF. Here the CDR3 DNA reads TGTGCCAGCAGCGTAGCGACAGACTTCCGAGAGACCCAGTACTTC.